A single sample is the source of the 18 T cell receptor beta chains below, sequenced in a study of early stage breast cancer tumors. Generated by immunoSEQ multiplex PCR, the TCRdb table keeps only in-frame clones and is missing some. The sample lists 9,000 or so clones, 65% to 70% seen once, with roughly 7% in the top ten. Sequenced sample: breast tumor tissue. The receptors were sampled from a person in their fifties with breast cancer.

V and J are TRBV7-9 and TRBJ2-7; 7 bases fit TRBD1. The J segment lost 0 bases and the V segment lost 5 bases, leaving 10 bases of the junction unmatched. Looked up from germline, CDR1 is SEHNR and CDR2 is FQNEAQ (reference sequence). This CDR3 spans 16 amino acids. CDR3 in amino acids: CASSPPQGVGSYEQYF. The CDR3 DNA reads TGTGCCAGCAGCCCCCCCCAGGGGGTCGGCTCCTACGAGCAGTACTTC.

The rearrangement joins TRBV21-1 to TRBJ1-1; the table's D call, TRBD1, was not checked against the DNA. TRBV21-1 is a listed pseudogene. The CDR3 runs to 12 residues. This CDR3 reads CARGHGNTEAFF. CDR3 nucleotide sequence: TGTGCCAGAGGACACGGGAACACTGAAGCTTTCTTT.

This clone was found once. The chain joins TRBV5-5 to TRBJ1-4; tentative D call: TRBD1 (6 bases). CDR1 is SGHKS and CDR2 is YYEKEE in the germline V gene (reference sequence). The CDR3 has 15 residues. V lost 5 bases and J 8 bases, leaving 19 bases between the germline ends. CDR3 sequence (DNA): TGTGCCAGCAGTCCCGGCGGGGGGGCGCGCGAAAAACTGTTTTTT. This sequence encodes CASSPGGGAREKLFF.

This clone occurred once. The chain recombines TRBV6-1 with TRBJ2-1, with 13 bases aligning to TRBD2. V gave up 1 base and J gave up 6 bases; unmatched junction bases: 0. The CDR3 contains 15 residues. Germline values: CDR1 MNHNS, CDR2 SASEGT. Here the CDR3 DNA reads TGTGCCAGCAGTGAAGGGACTAGCGGGAGCAATGAGCAGTTCTTC. It specifies CASSEGTSGSNEQFF.

The chain has TRBV4-3 and TRBJ2-3; no firm D call. Germline CDR1 and CDR2: LGHNA and YSLEER. The CDR3 extends over 12 amino acids. V was shortened by 0 bases and J by 8 bases, with 6 bases between the two germline ends. The CDR3 here is CASSQEHGTQYF. The DNA of the CDR3 is TGCGCCAGCAGCCAAGAGCATGGTACGCAGTATTTT.

The chain carries TRBV5-5 and TRBJ1-2, with 7 bases fitting TRBD1. Germline lookup yields CDR1 SGHKS and CDR2 YYEKEE (reference sequence). V was clipped by 4 bases and J by 8 bases; unmatched bases: 8. This CDR3 contains 13 residues. The CDR3, as DNA: TGTGCCAGCAGCACGGGACAGCTTCGGGGCTACACCTTC. Translating gives CASSTGQLRGYTF.

V is TRBV5-1 and J is TRBJ1-3, with D possibly being TRBD1 (6 bases). CDR1 and CDR2 from the germline V gene are SGHRS and YFSETQ. Trimming removed 1 base from V and 2 bases from J, with 13 bases in between. There are 16 residues in the CDR3. The CDR3 DNA follows: TGCGCCAGCAGCTTGAATGGGGCAGGGGCTGGAAACACCATATATTTT. Residues: CASSLNGAGAGNTIYF.

CDR3 nucleotides: TGTGCCAGCTCACCATCGAGAACGCTAGGGGCCGAGACCCAGTACTTC. It specifies CASSPSRTLGAETQYF. This chain connects TRBV18 to TRBJ2-5; weak D call: TRBD1 (5 bases). The germline V gene encodes CDR1 KGHSH and CDR2 LQKENI. This CDR3 region has 16 residues. Trimming left V 2 bases short and J 5 bases short, with 18 bases between.

This sequence joins TRBV12-2 and TRBJ1-1. TRBV12-2 constitutes a pseudogene. This CDR3 region has 15 residues. The CDR3 region is CASRLDKDWNTEAFF. CDR3 bases: TGTGCAAGTCGCTTAGATAAGGATTGGAACACTGAAGCTTTCTTT.

The chain is built from TRBV18 and TRBJ1-2, with D unresolved. Per the germline V gene, CDR1 is KGHSH and CDR2 is LQKENI. The ends were cut back, 3 bases at V and 2 bases at J, with 7 bases in the middle. The CDR3 length is 13 residues. The CDR3 bases are TGTGCCAGCTCACCTAAAAGAAACTATGGCTACACCTTC. This translates into CASSPKRNYGYTF.

V usage is TRBV9 and J usage is TRBJ1-2; no definite D call. The CDR3 runs to 13 residues. Trimming pared 7 bases from V and 0 bases from J, leaving 10 bases between. Germline V CDR1 and CDR2: SGDLS, YYNGEE. CDR3 amino acids: CASARVSNYGYTF. CDR3 sequence (DNA): TGTGCCAGCGCTAGAGTTTCTAACTATGGCTACACCTTC.

The V and J genes are TRBV2 and TRBJ1-2; the D gene is possibly TRBD1 (6 bases). Germline values: CDR1 SNHLY, CDR2 FYNNEI. The CDR3 spans 14 residues. Between the trimmed V and J ends, which lost 6 bases and 5 bases, there was a span of 16 bases. In DNA, the CDR3 is TGTGCCAGCAGAAATCGGGGGGCCGTATATGGCTACACCTTC. Its translation is CASRNRGAVYGYTF.

A single count supports this clone. CDR3 amino acids: CASRTNRDGYTF. The CDR3 bases are TGTGCCAGTAGGACGAACAGGGATGGCTACACCTTC. The chain links TRBV19 to TRBJ1-2, with D possibly being TRBD1 (6 bases). Per germline, CDR1 LNHDA and CDR2 SQIVND (reference sequence). CDR3 length: 12 amino acids. The V end was cut by 6 bases, the J end by 6 bases, with 11 bases between.

The V and J genes are TRBV7-2 and TRBJ2-5; the D is unclear. Per the germline V gene, CDR1 is SGHTA and CDR2 is FQGNSA. The CDR3 has 13 amino acids. V was shortened by 5 bases and J by 5 bases, with 12 bases between the two germline ends. The CDR3 reads CASSQPSWETQYF. The CDR3 DNA follows: TGTGCCAGCAGCCAACCCAGTTGGGAGACCCAGTACTTC.

The chain is built from TRBV19 and TRBJ2-3, with D possibly being TRBD2 (5 bases). The germline CDR1 and CDR2 sequences are LNHDA and SQIVND (reference sequence). The germline V and J ends were trimmed by 5 bases and 2 bases, with 8 bases remaining between them. The CDR3 extends over 13 amino acids. The CDR3 reads CASSEGYTDTQYF. The CDR3 bases are TGTGCCAGTAGTGAGGGATACACAGATACGCAGTATTTT.

The rearrangement joins TRBV28 to TRBJ2-3; D uncertain. The CDR3 totals 11 residues. V dropped 3 bases and J dropped 3 bases, with 1 base sitting between them. In germline, CDR1 is MDHEN, CDR2 SYDVKM. The CDR3 loop reads CASSFTDTQYF. CDR3 DNA sequence: TGTGCCAGCAGTTTTACAGATACGCAGTATTTT. Full variable domain (missing parts from reference TRBV28 and TRBJ2-3): DVKVTQSSRYLVKRTGEKVFLECVQDMDHENMFWYRQDPGLGLRLIYFSYDVKMKEKGDIPEGYSVSREKKERFSLILESASTNQTSMYLCASSFTDTQYFGPGTRLTVL.

This clone has a handful of counts. The chain combines TRBV2 with TRBJ1-6; no clear D gene. This CDR3 spans 14 amino acids. Germline loops: CDR1 SNHLY, CDR2 FYNNEI. Trimming took off 3 bases at V and 9 bases at J, with 12 bases between the two ends. The DNA for the CDR3 is TGTGCCAGCAGTGACGCGGTAGTGGGTTCACCCCTCCACTTT. The encoded protein is CASSDAVVGSPLHF.

This clone counts as large. CDR3 amino acids: CASSVGVFVGTDTQYF. CDR3 bases: TGTGCCAGCAGCGTAGGAGTTTTTGTGGGCACAGATACGCAGTATTTT. V and J are TRBV9 and TRBJ2-3; no reliable D call. V was cut by 0 bases and J by 1 base, with 12 bases left in between. The V gene's germline CDR1 is SGDLS and CDR2 YYNGEE. CDR3 length: 16 amino acids.